This TCR beta chain derives from a study of shared clonotypes between healthy human individuals. Over several immunoSEQ plates, each subset's genomic DNA was distributed in even portions. Original processing notes: ImmunoSEQ yielded junction-only sequences lacking quality scores, so filtering differed. TCRdb keeps only in-frame clones here, not all; method: immunoSEQ multiplex PCR. V and J calls plus clone size are reproduced from that table; the DNA served to infer D and trimming. The sample lists about 820,000 clones; almost 95% were seen once. Overall study results and limits: Exclusively blood specimens were collected; tissue repertoires likely differ. Non-shared clonotypes had lower generation probabilities than clonotypes shared by all four sorted-subset donors.

This clone was counted only a few times. Its antigen is currently unknown. Naive CD8 cells were CD45RO-negative, positively selected for CCR7, excluding terminally differentiated effector memory CD45RA+ cells. The TCR originated in a man aged 25 to 40 in good health. Sequenced sample: naive CD8+ T cells sorted from blood.

CDR3 residues: CASSLVAAGYTF. The CDR3 DNA sequence: TGTGCCAGCAGCTTAGTGGCAGCTGGCTACACCTTC. This sequence joins TRBV7-9 and TRBJ1-2; no definite D call. Germline V gives CDR1 SEHNR, CDR2 FQNEAQ (reference sequence). Trimming removed 1 base at V and 7 bases at J, with 7 bases between. The CDR3 loop spans 12 amino acids.